The 26 T cell receptor beta chains listed next were all sequenced from one sample in a study of vaccination and CD4 T cells after COVID-19. Stated treatment: approximately nine-day PBMC culture with coronavirus spike peptide pools or control peptides (ViraFEST assay). Before the COVID-19 pandemic (2011-2018), CD4+ T cells were obtained from the unexposed donor. Sequenced with the Oncomine TCR Beta short-read assay was DNA taken from cultured CD4+ T cells. MiXCR, run by TCRdb on the PCR reads, gives a single entry per CDR3 protein. Of about 7,100 distinct CDR3 sequences listed, around 42% are singletons. No antigen has been identified for these receptors. Sequencing was done on a sample of CD4+ T cells from blood, cultured in vitro. The receptor set was obtained from a human donor in good health.

V gene TRBV7-9 combines with J gene TRBJ1-5, with D possibly matching TRBD1 (6 bases). Germline V gene sequence: CDR1 SEHNR, CDR2 FQNEAQ (reference sequence). Deletions cut 5 bases from V and 4 bases from J, with 12 bases between. CDR3 length: 14 amino acids. CDR3 coding DNA: TGTGCCAGCAGCCAAAGGGGGGGGAATCAGCCCCAGCATTTT. It translates to CASSQRGGNQPQHF.

The chain links TRBV10-3 to TRBJ1-1; unclear D gene. The V gene's germline CDR1 is ENHRY and CDR2 SYGVKD. The CDR3 is 16 amino acids. Trimming removed 2 bases at V and 5 bases at J, with 18 bases between. The CDR3 DNA reads TGTGCCATCAGTGAGATGTGGTCGGGAACGGGAACTGAAGCTTTCTTT. This codes for CAISEMWSGTGTEAFF.

This clonotype occurred a few times. Here the CDR3 DNA reads TGTGCCAGCAGCCAGGGAGCCAGCACCATATATTTT. Protein sequence: CASSQGASTIYF. The chain is built from TRBV6-1 and TRBJ1-3; D is possibly TRBD1 (5 bases). Germline lookup yields CDR1 MNHNS and CDR2 SASEGT. V lost 6 bases, J lost 9 bases, and 12 bases lay in between. The CDR3 length is 12 residues.

The chain carries TRBV30 and TRBJ2-3; a possible D gene is TRBD1 (6 bases). Germline values: CDR1 GTSNPN, CDR2 SVGIG (reference sequence). This CDR3 has 15 amino acids. V lost 5 bases to trimming and J lost 6 bases, with 21 bases between them. CDR3: CAWGLTGQGADTQYF. The CDR3 coding sequence is TGTGCCTGGGGGTTAACAGGGCAAGGAGCGGATACGCAGTATTTT.

The chain recombines TRBV14 with TRBJ1-5, with 8 bases lining up with TRBD1. CDR1 and CDR2 from the germline V gene are SGHDN and FVKESK. The CDR3 has 14 amino acids. The J segment lost 5 bases and the V segment lost 3 bases, leaving 3 bases of the junction unmatched. CDR3 region: CASSQGTGHQPQHF. CDR3 nucleotides: TGTGCCAGCAGCCAGGGGACAGGCCATCAGCCCCAGCATTTT. Supplemented by reference TRBV14 and TRBJ1-5, the full variable domain reads EAGVTQFPSHSVIEKGQTVTLRCDPISGHDNLYWYRRVMGKEIKFLLHFVKESKQDESGMPNNRFLAERTGGTYSTLKVQPAELEDSGVYFCASSQGTGHQPQHFGDGTRLSIL.

This rearrangement joins TRBV11-3 to TRBJ1-1, with a weak D call TRBD1 (6 bases). The CDR3 totals 13 residues. Trimming cost V 1 base and J 7 bases, with 10 bases left between them. In germline, CDR1 is SGHNT, CDR2 YENEEA. The CDR3 protein is CASSLGARGEAFF. The DNA for the CDR3 is TGTGCCAGCAGCTTAGGGGCCAGGGGTGAAGCTTTCTTT.

This clonotype appeared a few times. CDR3 nucleotides: TGCGCCAGCGTGGGTAAAGCTTTCTTT. Protein product: CASVGKAFF. The gene calls are TRBV10-1 and TRBJ1-1; no clear D gene. V dropped 8 bases and J dropped 9 bases, with 7 bases sitting between them. Germline-derived CDR1 and CDR2 are WNHNN and SYGVQD (reference sequence). The CDR3 is 9 amino acids.

V gene TRBV5-1 combines with J gene TRBJ1-1; D is unresolved. The CDR3 has 14 amino acids. Germline CDR1 reads SGHRS; CDR2 reads YFSETQ. The germline V and J ends were trimmed by 0 bases and 0 bases, with 6 bases remaining between them. The CDR3 region is CASSLGGMNTEAFF. The CDR3 nucleotides read TGCGCCAGCAGCTTGGGAGGTATGAACACTGAAGCTTTCTTT.

V and J are TRBV24-1 and TRBJ2-1; D is perhaps TRBD1 (5 bases). V was pared by 4 bases and J by 6 bases, with 12 bases between. The CDR3 sequence is 14 residues long. Germline loops: CDR1 KGHDR, CDR2 SFDVKD. The chain's CDR3 is CATSDGRVPNEQFF. The CDR3 bases are TGTGCCACCAGTGACGGCAGGGTTCCCAATGAGCAGTTCTTC.

This clonotype has a handful of counts. The chain has TRBV11-2 and TRBJ1-6, with D hard to call. CDR1 and CDR2 (germline): SGHAT, FQNNGV. Trimming pared 0 bases from V and 7 bases from J, leaving 4 bases between. The CDR3 runs 13 residues. The CDR3 nucleotides read TGTGCCAGCAGCTTAGAGCTGAATTCACCCCTCCACTTT. Translation: CASSLELNSPLHF.

In this sample, this clonotype turned up a few times. The rearrangement uses TRBV27 and TRBJ2-2; D remains unclear. V was clipped by 2 bases and J by 3 bases, with 10 bases between them. In germline, CDR1 is MNHEY, CDR2 SMNVEV (reference sequence). The CDR3 is made up of 15 amino acids. In DNA form, the CDR3 reads TGTGCCAGCAGTTTAAGCAGAATAGACACCGGGGAGCTGTTTTTT. Translated: CASSLSRIDTGELFF.

V usage is TRBV20-1 and J usage is TRBJ1-5; D call uncertain. The germline V gene encodes CDR1 DFQATT and CDR2 SNEGSKA (reference sequence). CDR3 length equals 12 residues. Trimming took off 5 bases at V and 1 base at J, with 6 bases between the two ends. CDR3: CSAVGSNQPQHF. CDR3 DNA sequence: TGCAGTGCTGTGGGGAGCAATCAGCCCCAGCATTTT.

This chain joins TRBV27 and TRBJ1-2, with 12 positions matching TRBD1. From germline, CDR1 is MNHEY and CDR2 SMNVEV (reference sequence). The CDR3 is 14 amino acids. The ends lost 3 bases at V and 7 bases at J; junction bases unmatched: 3. The DNA for the CDR3 is TGTGCCAGCAGTTTGGGGACAGGGGGCCTTGGCTACACCTTC. It encodes CASSLGTGGLGYTF.

In this sample, this clonotype turned up a few times. The chain has TRBV6-1 and TRBJ1-2; possibly TRBD1 for D (5 bases). Germline V gene data show CDR1 as MNHNS and CDR2 as SASEGT. Trimming shortened V by 8 bases and J by 0 bases, and 10 bases separated the two germline ends. The CDR3 consists of 13 residues. CDR3 sequence: CASWTNANYGYTF. CDR3 DNA sequence: TGTGCCAGCTGGACAAATGCTAACTATGGCTACACCTTC.

This clonotype was found a few times. The chain combines TRBV15 with TRBJ1-1; no firm D call. The CDR3 runs to 15 residues. V lost 0 bases, J lost 0 bases, and 8 bases lay in between. Germline V gene lookup returns CDR1 LNHNV and CDR2 YYDKDF (reference sequence). CDR3 nucleotides: TGTGCCACCAGCAGAGAGAAGGGATTGAACACTGAAGCTTTCTTT. Amino acids: CATSREKGLNTEAFF.

This clonotype was recorded a few times. V is TRBV11-2 and J is TRBJ2-1; 8 nucleotides match TRBD2. Germline assignment: CDR1 SGHAT and CDR2 FQNNGV. This CDR3 spans 13 amino acids. With V trimmed by 0 bases and J by 9 bases, 1 base remained unmatched. The CDR3 sequence: CASSLDRGGEQFF. DNA of the CDR3: TGTGCCAGCAGCTTAGACCGGGGGGGTGAGCAGTTCTTC.

The chain recombines TRBV15 with TRBJ1-2; 8 positions agree with TRBD1. V lost 1 base, J lost 2 bases, and 3 bases stayed unmatched. CDR3 length: 15 amino acids. The germline V gene encodes CDR1 LNHNV and CDR2 YYDKDF (reference sequence). The CDR3 loop reads CATSRGQGLNYGYTF. For the CDR3, the DNA is TGTGCCACCAGCAGAGGACAGGGGCTCAACTATGGCTACACCTTC.

This rearrangement joins TRBV12-3 or TRBV12-4 to TRBJ2-3, with 8 bases that match TRBD2. Unmatched junction bases numbered 3, after V lost 2 bases and J lost 2 bases. CDR3 length: 15 residues. DNA of the CDR3: TGTGCCAGCAGTTTAACGGGGGGGCTCACAGATACGCAGTATTTT. It codes for CASSLTGGLTDTQYF.

This clonotype showed up just a few times. The chain is built from TRBV6-1 and TRBJ1-5; tentatively, D is TRBD1 (6 bases). This CDR3 is 16 amino acids long. Trimming shortened V by 5 bases and J by 2 bases, and 16 bases separated the two germline ends. Germline-derived CDR1 and CDR2 are MNHNS and SASEGT. The CDR3 DNA reads TGTGCCAGCAGTCGCTTGGGGGGGGCAGGCAATCAGCCCCAGCATTTT. This translates into CASSRLGGAGNQPQHF.

This chain links TRBV15 with TRBJ2-3; D unclear. Germline V CDR1 and CDR2: LNHNV, YYDKDF (reference sequence). This CDR3 contains 12 residues. V lost 1 base and J lost 6, with 5 bases in between. The CDR3 loop is CATSRVGDTQYF. The DNA for the CDR3 is TGTGCCACCAGCAGAGTGGGGGATACGCAGTATTTT.

The chain uses TRBV7-9 and TRBJ1-5; D not certain. Germline CDR1 is SEHNR and CDR2 is FQNEAQ (reference sequence). This CDR3 spans 17 amino acids. V lost 1 base and J lost 0, with 13 bases in between. The DNA of the CDR3 is TGTGCCAGCAGCTTAGTTCCAGAATCACTTAGCAATCAGCCCCAGCATTTT. It codes for CASSLVPESLSNQPQHF. Full variable domain (remainder filled in from reference TRBV7-9 and TRBJ1-5): DTGVSQNPRHKITKRGQNVTFRCDPISEHNRLYWYRQTLGQGPEFLTYFQNEAQLEKSRLLSDRFSAERPKGSFSTLEIQRTEQGDSAMYLCASSLVPESLSNQPQHFGDGTRLSIL.

This clonotype has only a few counts. J is TRBJ2-5 and V is TRBV11-2, with 9 bases matching TRBD2. In germline, CDR1 is SGHAT, CDR2 FQNNGV. V shed 0 bases, J shed 7 bases, and the junction held 9 bases outside the gene matches. This CDR3 comprises 16 residues. The CDR3 DNA reads as TGTGCCAGCAGCTTAGAGGGGACTAGCAGGGTGGGGACCCAGTACTTC. Its protein is CASSLEGTSRVGTQYF.

This clonotype has a handful of counts. This chain connects TRBV7-7 to TRBJ1-4, with 7 bases aligning to TRBD1. This CDR3 has 16 residues. With V trimmed by 1 base and J by 7 bases, 9 bases remained unmatched. Germline V gene lookup returns CDR1 SSHAT and CDR2 FNYEAQ (reference sequence). CDR3 sequence (DNA): TGTGCCAGCAGCTTAGGAGGGGGCAGAGGGGTTGAAAAACTGTTTTTT. Protein product: CASSLGGGRGVEKLFF.

V usage is TRBV10-3 and J usage is TRBJ1-2; D may be TRBD1 (5 bases). V was trimmed by 7 bases and J by 4 bases, leaving 10 bases between them. This CDR3 spans 12 amino acids. Per the germline V gene, CDR1 is ENHRY and CDR2 is SYGVKD. This chain's CDR3 is CAIKGAGYGYTF. CDR3 nucleotides: TGTGCCATCAAAGGGGCAGGCTATGGCTACACCTTC.

This clonotype was observed a few times. This chain joins TRBV6-5 and TRBJ1-1; D remains ambiguous. V shed 1 base and J shed 6 bases, with 6 bases lying between them. This CDR3 spans 12 amino acids. Germline values: CDR1 MNHEY, CDR2 SVGAGI. The CDR3: CASSYFVPEAFF. CDR3 DNA: TGTGCCAGCAGTTACTTCGTTCCTGAAGCTTTCTTT.

J is TRBJ1-5 and V is TRBV6-5; 7 positions match TRBD1. V gave up 2 bases and J gave up 4 bases; unmatched junction bases: 2. This CDR3 has 14 residues. CDR1 and CDR2 (germline): MNHEY, SVGAGI. DNA for the CDR3: TGTGCCAGCAGTTACGAGGGACAGAATCAGCCCCAGCATTTT. Its translation: CASSYEGQNQPQHF.